This T cell receptor beta chain was captured in a study of cytomegalovirus exposure and HLA in healthy donors. Study-level information: Previous work identified 95 million to 140 million unique TCR beta sequences from roughly 170 million T cells. Findings and limits, study-wide: Three chains linked to CMV were shown in vitro to be specific for CMV antigens.

This PCR relied on a set of 60 Vbeta primers and 13 Jbeta primers. Repertoires were generated with immunoSEQ multiplex PCR, while TCRdb's copy carries only in-frame clones and drops some. This table has about 120,000 clones, about three fifths appearing once. The CDR3 is 15 residues long. Trimming cost V 5 bases and J 0 bases, with 12 bases left between them. Germline CDR1 LNHNV, CDR2 YYDKDF (reference sequence). A word on this clone: The target antigen is unknown.

The gene calls are TRBV15 and TRBJ2-3; the D gene is possibly TRBD2 (7 bases). The clonotype originates from a woman aged 40 to 49 in good health and CMV-seropositive. The sequencing input was PBMCs. CDR3 sequence: CATSLGGASTDTQYF. CDR3 coding DNA: TGTGCCACCAGCCTGGGGGGGGCTAGCACAGATACGCAGTATTTT.